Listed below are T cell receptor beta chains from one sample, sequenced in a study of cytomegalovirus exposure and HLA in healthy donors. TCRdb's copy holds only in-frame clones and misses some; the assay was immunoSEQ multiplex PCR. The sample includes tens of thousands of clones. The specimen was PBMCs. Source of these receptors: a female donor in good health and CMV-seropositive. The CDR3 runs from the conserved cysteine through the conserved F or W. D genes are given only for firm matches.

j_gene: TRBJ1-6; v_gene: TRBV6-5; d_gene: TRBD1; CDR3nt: TGTGCCAGCAGTTCCTCTCGACAGGGACATAATTCACCCCTCCACTTT; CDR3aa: CASSSSRQGHNSPLHF
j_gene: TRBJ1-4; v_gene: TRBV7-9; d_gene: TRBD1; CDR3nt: TGTGCCAGCAGCCAAGGGACAGCAACTAATGAAAAACTGTTTTTT; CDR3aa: CASSQGTATNEKLFF
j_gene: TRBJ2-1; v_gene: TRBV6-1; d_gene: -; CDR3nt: TGTGCCAGCAGTGGGACGGCCGGAGGAAATGAGCAGTTCTTC; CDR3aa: CASSGTAGGNEQFF
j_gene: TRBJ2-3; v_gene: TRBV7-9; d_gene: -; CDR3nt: TGTGCCAGCAGCTTTTTAAAAGGGGTGACAGATACGCAGTATTTT; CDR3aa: CASSFLKGVTDTQYF
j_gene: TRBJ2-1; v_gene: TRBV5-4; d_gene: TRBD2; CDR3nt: TGTGCCAGCAGCCCGGGACTAGCGGGGGACTCCGACAATGAGCAGTTCTTC; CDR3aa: CASSPGLAGDSDNEQFF
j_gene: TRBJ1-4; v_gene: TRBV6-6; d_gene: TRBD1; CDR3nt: TGTGCCAGCAGTTACTCCGGACAGGGGGCGAGCCAACTGTTTTTT; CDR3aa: CASSYSGQGASQLFF
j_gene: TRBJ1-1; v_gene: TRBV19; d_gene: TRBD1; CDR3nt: TGTGCCAGTAGTACAGACAGGGCGGCTGAAGCTTTCTTT; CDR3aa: CASSTDRAAEAFF
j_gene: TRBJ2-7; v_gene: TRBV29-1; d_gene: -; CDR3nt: TGCAGCGTTGCAGAACAGGGAATCTATTACGAGCAGTACTTC; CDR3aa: CSVAEQGIYYEQYF
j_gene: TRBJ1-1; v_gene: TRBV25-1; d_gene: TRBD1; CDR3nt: TGTGCCAGCCACAGGGGAGGCATGAACACTGAAGCTTTCTTT; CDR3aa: CASHRGGMNTEAFF
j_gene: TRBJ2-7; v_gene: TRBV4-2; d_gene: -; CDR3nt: TGTGCCAGCAGCCAAGAACCGGCCTACGAGCAGTACTTC; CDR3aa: CASSQEPAYEQYF
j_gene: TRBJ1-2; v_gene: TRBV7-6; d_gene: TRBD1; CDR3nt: TGTGCCAGCAGCACCAAGCCAGGGGGCTACGGCTACACCTTC; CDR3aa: CASSTKPGGYGYTF
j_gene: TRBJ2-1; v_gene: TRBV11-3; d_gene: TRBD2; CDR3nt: TGTGCCAGCAGCTTTAGCGGGAGGATAAATGAGCAGTTCTTC; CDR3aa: CASSFSGRINEQFF
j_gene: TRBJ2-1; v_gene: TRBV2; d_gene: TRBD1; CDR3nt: TGTGCCAGCAGGGGGGACAGGGGCACATCCCATGAGCAGTTCTTC; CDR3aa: CASRGDRGTSHEQFF
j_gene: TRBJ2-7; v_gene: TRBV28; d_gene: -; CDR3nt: TGTGCCAGCAGGTCCGGAGGCGGGCCGTACTTC; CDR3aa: CASRSGGGPYF
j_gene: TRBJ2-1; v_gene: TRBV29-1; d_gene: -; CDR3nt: TGCAGCGTTCCCGCAGCGAGCTCCGACAATGAGCAGTTCTTC; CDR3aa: CSVPAASSDNEQFF
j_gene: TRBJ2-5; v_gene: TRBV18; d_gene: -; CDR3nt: TGTGCCAGCTCACCACCCTACCCCCAAGAGACCCAGTACTTC; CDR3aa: CASSPPYPQETQYF
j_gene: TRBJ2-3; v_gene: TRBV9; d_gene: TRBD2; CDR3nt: TGTGCCAGCAGCGATAGCGGGAGGGGCACAGATACGCAGTATTTT; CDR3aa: CASSDSGRGTDTQYF
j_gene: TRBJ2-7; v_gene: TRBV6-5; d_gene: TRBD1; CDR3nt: TGTGCCAGCAGTTACTCCGGGACAGGGGTTTACGAGCAGTACTTC; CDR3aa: CASSYSGTGVYEQYF
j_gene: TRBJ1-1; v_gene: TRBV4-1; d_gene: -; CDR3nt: TGCGCCAGCAGCCCCGGGTTCACTGAAGCTTTCTTT; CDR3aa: CASSPGFTEAFF
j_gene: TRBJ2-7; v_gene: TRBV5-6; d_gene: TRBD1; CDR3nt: TGTGCCAGCAGCTTGTACGGGACAGGGTATTCCGAGCAGTACTTC; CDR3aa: CASSLYGTGYSEQYF
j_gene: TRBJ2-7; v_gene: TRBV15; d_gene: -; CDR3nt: TGTGCCACCAGCAGAGATCAGGGTTCCTACGAGCAGTACTTC; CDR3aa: CATSRDQGSYEQYF
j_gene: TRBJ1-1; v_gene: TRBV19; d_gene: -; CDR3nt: TGTGCCAGCAGACAAAACACTGAAGCTTTCTTT; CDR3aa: CASRQNTEAFF
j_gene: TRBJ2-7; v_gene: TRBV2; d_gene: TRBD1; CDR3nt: TGTGCCAGCAGTGGGACAGGGTACAACGAGCAGTACTTC; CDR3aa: CASSGTGYNEQYF
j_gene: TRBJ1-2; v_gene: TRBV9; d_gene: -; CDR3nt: TGTGCCAGCAGCGTAGTACAGGGTGCTAACTATGGCTACACCTTC; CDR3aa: CASSVVQGANYGYTF
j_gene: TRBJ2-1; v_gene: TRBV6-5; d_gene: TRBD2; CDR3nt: TGTGCCAGCAGTTACGGCCTAGCGGGATTTGATGAGCAGTTCTTC; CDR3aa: CASSYGLAGFDEQFF
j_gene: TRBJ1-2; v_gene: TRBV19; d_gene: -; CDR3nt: TGTGCCAGTAGTGCCTCCAGTCCGCGGGGCTACACCTTC; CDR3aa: CASSASSPRGYTF
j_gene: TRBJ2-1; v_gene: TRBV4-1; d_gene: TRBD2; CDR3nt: TGCGCCAGCAGCCAGCGGGGGGGCTCCTACAATGAGCAGTTCTTC; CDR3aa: CASSQRGGSYNEQFF
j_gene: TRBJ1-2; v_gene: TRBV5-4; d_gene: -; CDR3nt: TGTGCCAGCAGCGCGTTGAGGGGAGGTAACTATGGCTACACCTTC; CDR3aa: CASSALRGGNYGYTF
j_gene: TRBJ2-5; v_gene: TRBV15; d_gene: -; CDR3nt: TGTGCCACCAGCACAACGGGGAGGCAAGAGACCCAGTACTTC; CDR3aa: CATSTTGRQETQYF
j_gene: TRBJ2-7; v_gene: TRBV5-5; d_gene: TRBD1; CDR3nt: TGTGCCAGCAGCTTAGGGACAGGCTACGAGCAGTACTTC; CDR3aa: CASSLGTGYEQYF
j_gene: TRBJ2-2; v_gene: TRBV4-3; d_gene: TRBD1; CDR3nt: TGCGCCAGCAGCCAAGATACAGGGGGCCTAGCCACCGGGGAGCTGTTTTTT; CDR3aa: CASSQDTGGLATGELFF
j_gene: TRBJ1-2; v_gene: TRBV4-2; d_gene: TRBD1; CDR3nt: TGTGCCAGCAGCCATCACGACAGGGGCCGACTCTATGGCTACACCTTC; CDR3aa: CASSHHDRGRLYGYTF
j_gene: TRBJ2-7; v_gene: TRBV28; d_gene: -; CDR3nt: TGTGCCAGCAGCCATTCGGGTGTCACCTACGAGCAGTACTTC; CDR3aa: CASSHSGVTYEQYF
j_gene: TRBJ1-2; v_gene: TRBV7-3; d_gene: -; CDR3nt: TGTGCTGTCTACTGCGGGGGGCTCCCTCGGGGTAGGTATGGCTACACCTTC; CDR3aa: CAVYCGGLPRGRYGYTF
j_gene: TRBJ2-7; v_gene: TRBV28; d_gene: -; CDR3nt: TGTGCCAGCACCCATCCTTCCGGGGTACGCGAGCAGTACTTC; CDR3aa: CASTHPSGVREQYF
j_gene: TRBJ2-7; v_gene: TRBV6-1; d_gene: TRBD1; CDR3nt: TGTGCCAGCAGTGAGAACAGGGGGTACGAGCAGTACTTC; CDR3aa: CASSENRGYEQYF
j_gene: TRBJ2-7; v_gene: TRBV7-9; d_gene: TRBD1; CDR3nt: TGTGCCAGCAGCTCCCCAGGGGGTAATTACGAGCAGTACTTC; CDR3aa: CASSSPGGNYEQYF
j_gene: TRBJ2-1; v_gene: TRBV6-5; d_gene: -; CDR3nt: TGTGCCAGCAGTCCTAGGTCCTACAATGAGCAGTTCTTC; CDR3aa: CASSPRSYNEQFF
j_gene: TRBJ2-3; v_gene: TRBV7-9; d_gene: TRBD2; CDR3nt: TGTGCCAGCAGCCTCCCTGAAGCGGGGAACACAGATACGCAGTATTTT; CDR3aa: CASSLPEAGNTDTQYF
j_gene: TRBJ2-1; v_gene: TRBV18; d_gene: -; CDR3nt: TGTGCCAGCTCACCACCGGCTTCAGGGGTCGGTGAGCAGTTCTTC; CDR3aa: CASSPPASGVGEQFF
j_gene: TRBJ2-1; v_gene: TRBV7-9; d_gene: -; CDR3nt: TGTGCCAGCAGCTTAGACTTGACTAGTGAGCAGTTCTTC; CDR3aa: CASSLDLTSEQFF
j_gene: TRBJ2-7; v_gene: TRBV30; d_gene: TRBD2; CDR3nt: TGTGCCTGGATCAGGACTAGCGGGAGGGCCTACGAGCAGTACTTC; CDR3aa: CAWIRTSGRAYEQYF
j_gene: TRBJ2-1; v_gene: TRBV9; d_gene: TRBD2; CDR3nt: TGTGCCAGCAGCCCCTTAGCGGGGCCCTACAATGAGCAGTTCTTC; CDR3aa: CASSPLAGPYNEQFF
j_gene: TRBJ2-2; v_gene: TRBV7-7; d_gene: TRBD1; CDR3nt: TGTGCTAGCAGCAGGGACAGGGCCCGCGGGGAGCTGTTTTTT; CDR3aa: CASSRDRARGELFF
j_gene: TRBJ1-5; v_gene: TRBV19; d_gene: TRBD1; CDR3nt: TGTGCCAGTAGTACCATTGGACAGGGAAAACGTCCCAATCAGCCCCAGCATTTT; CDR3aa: CASSTIGQGKRPNQPQHF
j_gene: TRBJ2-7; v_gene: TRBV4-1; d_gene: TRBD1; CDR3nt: TGCGCCAGCAGCCAACCCGGGACAGGGAACTACGAGCAGTACTTC; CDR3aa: CASSQPGTGNYEQYF
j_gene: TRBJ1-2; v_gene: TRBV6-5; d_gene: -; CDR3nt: TGTGTCACTCAGGGCGGCGCGGGCTACACCTTC; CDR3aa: CVTQGGAGYTF
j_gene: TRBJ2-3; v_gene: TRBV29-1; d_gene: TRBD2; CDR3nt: TGCAGCGTTTGGGTACTAGCGGGGGCCACAGATACGCAGTATTTT; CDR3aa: CSVWVLAGATDTQYF
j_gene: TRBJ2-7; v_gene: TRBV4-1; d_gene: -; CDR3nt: TGCGCCAGCAGCCGCGGTCCTAGCGCTACCTACGAGCAGTACTTC; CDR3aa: CASSRGPSATYEQYF